The clone carrying this T cell receptor beta chain was seen repeatedly, ten times or more. Its target is not known. This sample stems from a study of early T cells in non-severe SARS-CoV-2 infection. As for the study in general: Sequencing targeted bulk RNA from unsorted whole blood, leaving chains unpaired.

Each single cDNA molecule received a unique molecular identifier. MiXCR was run by TCRdb on the 5' RACE reads, yielding one entry per CDR3 protein. The profile covers 25,000 or so distinct CDR3 sequences, with 2.9% appearing a single time and 0.72% taken by the ten largest. Broader study findings: VDJdb matching favored anti-spike CD8 responses, missing private and CD4 specificities.

This CDR3 is built from 14 residues. The germline V and J ends were trimmed by 3 bases and 2 bases, with 9 bases remaining between them. Sequenced material: whole blood. The origin of this receptor is an adult who was a healthcare worker with PCR-confirmed SARS-CoV-2 infection or an uninfected control (not recorded which). This chain connects TRBV12-3 or TRBV12-4 to TRBJ2-3; the D is unclear. The CDR3 nucleotides read TGTGCCAGCAGTTTCGGTAGATACACAGATACGCAGTATTTT. Its protein product is CASSFGRYTDTQYF.